The 29 T cell receptor beta chains below come from one sample, sequenced in a study of OX40 agonist ivuxolimab in advanced cancers. Some clones are missing from TCRdb's copy, which holds only in-frame ones; the method was immunoSEQ multiplex PCR. The sample has some 66,000 clones; approximately 81% are singletons. The sample consisted of CD4+ or CD8+ T cells sorted from blood, taken in a trial of the OX40 agonist ivuxolimab. Receptors were obtained from an adult with an advanced solid tumor such as melanoma, head and neck, liver or kidney cancer.

V is TRBV5-1 and J is TRBJ1-1; D unclear. The length of the CDR3 is 14 residues. CDR1 is SGHRS and CDR2 is YFSETQ in the germline V gene. Trimming left V 1 base short and J 0 bases short, with 7 bases between. In DNA, the CDR3 is TGCGCCAGCAGCTTGCGGCAGATGAACACTGAAGCTTTCTTT. This codes for CASSLRQMNTEAFF.

V and J are TRBV19 and TRBJ2-7; D might be TRBD2 (6 bases). Germline-derived CDR1 and CDR2 are LNHDA and SQIVND (reference sequence). This CDR3 region has 15 residues. Deletions cut 2 bases from V and 0 bases from J, with 11 bases between. The CDR3 nucleotides read TGTGCCAGTAGTATAAGCGGGTTGAGCTCCTACGAGCAGTACTTC. As protein: CASSISGLSSYEQYF.

This rearrangement joins TRBV7-6 to TRBJ2-1; D is unresolved. The CDR3 is 18 amino acids. Germline CDR1 reads SGHVS; CDR2 reads FNYEAQ. Trimming took 5 bases from V and 2 from J, leaving 22 bases between them. CDR3 DNA sequence: TGTGCCAGCAGCCCATCGCTTTTGAAAGGGATCACCTACAATGAGCAGTTCTTC. Amino acid sequence: CASSPSLLKGITYNEQFF. The full variable domain, rest sourced from reference TRBV7-6 and TRBJ2-1, is GAGVSQSPRYKVTKRGQDVALRCDPISGHVSLYWYRQALGQGPEFLTYFNYEAQQDKSGLPNDRFSAERPEGSISTLTIQRTEQRDSAMYRCASSPSLLKGITYNEQFFGPGTRLTVL.

The chain uses TRBV18 and TRBJ1-2; 12 bases are shared with TRBD1. V lost 2 bases, J lost 6 bases, and 1 base stayed unmatched. In germline, CDR1 is KGHSH, CDR2 LQKENI. The CDR3 is made up of 14 amino acids. CDR3 sequence: CASSPGTGGNGYTF. The CDR3 coding sequence is TGTGCCAGCTCACCAGGGACAGGGGGCAATGGCTACACCTTC.

This clone was seen a few times. The gene calls are TRBV6-4 and TRBJ2-3; 9 positions match TRBD1. CDR3 length equals 15 residues. Germline V gene data show CDR1 as MRHNA and CDR2 as SNTAGT. V shed 6 bases and J 0 bases; nucleotides not matched to a gene: 4. The CDR3 sequence is CASRPDRGSTDTQYF. The CDR3 DNA follows: TGTGCCAGCAGGCCGGACAGGGGAAGCACAGATACGCAGTATTTT.

The chain joins TRBV7-9 to TRBJ2-5; 11 bases fit TRBD2. The CDR3 is made up of 16 amino acids. The V segment lost 0 bases and the J segment 8 bases; nucleotides outside the gene matches: 8. The germline V gene has CDR1 SEHNR and CDR2 FQNEAQ (reference sequence). CDR3: CASSLARTSGQGTQYF. CDR3 nucleotide sequence: TGTGCCAGCAGCTTAGCGCGGACTAGCGGGCAGGGAACCCAGTACTTC.

The genes are TRBV6-1 and TRBJ2-3; a possible D gene is TRBD2 (7 bases). The ends were cut back, 6 bases at V and 4 bases at J, with 17 bases in the middle. Germline assignment: CDR1 MNHNS and CDR2 SASEGT. The CDR3 sequence is 15 residues long. The CDR3 region is CASSPGSGGADTQYF. CDR3 nucleotides: TGTGCCAGCAGCCCGGGCTCGGGGGGCGCAGATACGCAGTATTTT.

The chain combines TRBV7-2 with TRBJ1-1, with 11 positions matching TRBD1. Germline V gene sequence: CDR1 SGHTA, CDR2 FQGNSA. This CDR3 has 16 residues. V gave up 4 bases and J gave up 5 bases; unmatched junction bases: 9. The DNA of the CDR3 is TGTGCCAGCAGCTCTCTAGGGACAGGGGGGACGACTGAAGCTTTCTTT. Amino acid sequence: CASSSLGTGGTTEAFF.

Here the CDR3 reads CASSFGLSNEKLFF. CDR3 DNA sequence: TGTGCCAGCAGCTTCGGACTGAGCAATGAAAAACTGTTTTTT. This rearrangement joins TRBV5-6 to TRBJ1-4; D is ambiguous. V was trimmed by 2 bases and J by 5 bases, leaving 10 bases between them. The CDR3 extends over 14 amino acids. CDR1 is SGHDT and CDR2 is YYEEEE in the germline V gene.

This chain links TRBV5-6 with TRBJ2-3, with D maybe TRBD2 (5 bases). The V end was cut by 3 bases, the J end by 0 bases, with 14 bases between. Germline CDR1 and CDR2: SGHDT and YYEEEE. CDR3 length equals 16 residues. CDR3 DNA: TGTGCCAGCAGCTACGGACTGATTCCTAGCACAGATACGCAGTATTTT. Its translation is CASSYGLIPSTDTQYF.

This clone has a single count. This chain uses TRBV5-4 with TRBJ2-6; 9 positions match TRBD1. Germline CDR1 SGHNT, CDR2 YYREEE (reference sequence). Trimming removed 2 bases from V and 0 bases from J; junction bases left unmatched: 3. This CDR3 region has 17 residues. In DNA, the CDR3 is TGTGCCAGCAGCTTCGGACAGGGGAACTCTGGGGCCAACGTCCTGACTTTC. It codes for CASSFGQGNSGANVLTF.

The table lists this clone with a few counts. The chain recombines TRBV19 with TRBJ2-2, with D possibly being TRBD1 (8 bases). CDR1 and CDR2 (germline): LNHDA, SQIVND (reference sequence). The CDR3 has 20 residues. V shed 5 bases and J shed 1 base, with 26 bases lying between them. The CDR3 here is CASSARTGGVSGQNTGELFF. CDR3 DNA: TGTGCCAGTAGTGCCCGCACAGGGGGGGTATCAGGTCAGAACACCGGGGAGCTGTTTTTT.

The CDR3 region has the DNA TGTGCCAGCAGCGTAGGGCAGGGGGCAACTGGGGCCAACGTCCTGACTTTC. It encodes CASSVGQGATGANVLTF. The chain carries TRBV9 and TRBJ2-6; 8 nucleotides align to TRBD1. J was trimmed by 2 bases and V by 0 bases; bases with no gene match: 4. The germline V gene has CDR1 SGDLS and CDR2 YYNGEE. This CDR3 comprises 17 residues.

The chain carries TRBV7-9 and TRBJ1-2; a weak D match, TRBD1 (6 bases). Germline V gene lookup returns CDR1 SEHNR and CDR2 FQNEAQ (reference sequence). The CDR3 sequence is 14 residues long. The germline V and J ends were trimmed by 2 bases and 4 bases, with 11 bases remaining between them. The CDR3 nucleotides read TGTGCCAGCAGCTTATTAGGGGGGAGCTATGGCTACACCTTC. Protein sequence: CASSLLGGSYGYTF.

V usage is TRBV10-1 and J usage is TRBJ1-2; D is ambiguous. Trimming removed 7 bases at V and 5 bases at J, with 20 bases between. This CDR3 comprises 15 residues. Germline CDR1 and CDR2: WNHNN and SYGVQD (reference sequence). CDR3 nucleotide sequence: TGCGCCAGCACTGGGAGACTAGCCCCACTATATGGCTACACCTTC. It encodes CASTGRLAPLYGYTF.

In its sample, this clone was seen once. CDR3 region: CASSGQGYGYTF. Here the CDR3 DNA reads TGTGCCAGCAGTGGACAGGGCTATGGCTACACCTTC. The V and J genes are TRBV2 and TRBJ1-2, with 7 bases that match TRBD1. V dropped 4 bases and J dropped 4; count of bases not matched to a gene: 0. The germline V gene has CDR1 SNHLY and CDR2 FYNNEI. The CDR3 contains 12 residues. The full variable domain, with the rest looked up from reference TRBV2 and TRBJ1-2, is EPEVTQTPSHQVTQMGQEVILRCVPISNHLYFYWYRQILGQKVEFLVSFYNNEISEKSEIFDDQFSVERPDGSNFTLKIRSTKLEDSAMYFCASSGQGYGYTFGSGTRLTVV.

The sample holds a few counts of this clone. The rearrangement links TRBV2 to TRBJ1-3; maybe TRBD1 (5 bases). Germline values: CDR1 SNHLY, CDR2 FYNNEI. There are 14 residues in the CDR3. Trimming stripped 6 bases from V and 0 bases from J, with 9 bases between. This CDR3 reads CASRGQDSGNTIYF. The CDR3 DNA reads TGTGCCAGCAGGGGGCAGGACTCTGGAAACACCATATATTTT.

The V gene is TRBV19, the J gene TRBJ2-2; D is unresolved. Germline V lookup: CDR1 LNHDA, CDR2 SQIVND (reference sequence). The V end lost 5 bases, the J end lost 2 bases, and 9 bases lay between the germline ends. This CDR3 contains 14 residues. The CDR3 sequence: CASSPRINTGELFF. As DNA, the CDR3 is TGTGCCAGTAGTCCGCGGATAAACACCGGGGAGCTGTTTTTT.

This chain uses TRBV19 with TRBJ2-4, with D possibly matching TRBD2 (6 bases). The CDR3 length is 14 residues. Germline V gene lookup returns CDR1 LNHDA and CDR2 SQIVND (reference sequence). The ends were cut back, 6 bases at V and 6 bases at J, with 15 bases in the middle. The CDR3 is CASRSLLAGNIQYF. CDR3 nucleotides: TGTGCCAGTAGGTCCCTACTAGCCGGAAACATTCAGTACTTC.

This clone has more than one count but fewer than ten. The chain recombines TRBV7-2 with TRBJ1-3; maybe TRBD1 (6 bases). Between the trimmed V and J ends, which lost 6 bases and 1 base, there was a span of 10 bases. In germline, CDR1 is SGHTA, CDR2 FQGNSA. This CDR3 spans 14 amino acids. Written as DNA, the CDR3 is TGTGCCAGCAGTAAGGGGGTATCTGGAAACACCATATATTTT. This translates into CASSKGVSGNTIYF.

The chain carries TRBV5-8 and TRBJ2-7; D unclear. Germline CDR1 is SGHTS and CDR2 is YDEGEE. CDR3 length equals 14 residues. Trimming cost V 2 bases and J 0 bases, with 9 bases left between them. The CDR3 loop reads CASSFRWGSYEQYF. The CDR3 DNA sequence: TGTGCCAGCAGCTTCAGGTGGGGCTCCTACGAGCAGTACTTC.

The V and J genes are TRBV6-5 and TRBJ1-5; D is undetermined. The CDR3 runs to 13 residues. V dropped 6 bases and J dropped 2 bases, with 8 bases sitting between them. The germline V gene has CDR1 MNHEY and CDR2 SVGAGI. The chain's CDR3 is CASREDGNQPQHF. As DNA, the CDR3 is TGTGCCAGCAGAGAGGACGGCAATCAGCCCCAGCATTTT.

The chain recombines TRBV4-2 with TRBJ1-6, with 7 bases matching TRBD1. The CDR3 has 15 amino acids. The V gene's germline CDR1 is LGHNA and CDR2 YNFKEQ. V trimming: 0 bases; J trimming: 9 bases; junction bases outside the gene matches: 5. CDR3 region: CASSQEVTGVSPLHF. In DNA form, the CDR3 reads TGTGCCAGCAGCCAAGAGGTAACAGGGGTTTCACCCCTCCACTTT.

The rearrangement links TRBV2 to TRBJ2-5, with 12 bases lining up with TRBD2. The CDR3 runs to 16 residues. Germline CDR1 is SNHLY and CDR2 is FYNNEI. V was clipped by 0 bases and J by 6 bases; unmatched bases: 5. The CDR3 is CASSEALAGGRKTQYF. The CDR3 nucleotides are TGTGCCAGCAGTGAAGCGCTAGCGGGGGGGCGGAAGACCCAGTACTTC. The variable domain in full, completed from reference TRBV2 and TRBJ2-5, reads EPEVTQTPSHQVTQMGQEVILRCVPISNHLYFYWYRQILGQKVEFLVSFYNNEISEKSEIFDDQFSVERPDGSNFTLKIRSTKLEDSAMYFCASSEALAGGRKTQYFGPGTRLLVL.

The chain couples TRBV6-6 to TRBJ1-5; 9 bases line up with TRBD1. The CDR3 extends over 16 amino acids. Trimming at V came to 7 bases and at J to 4 bases, leaving 11 bases not matched to a gene. Germline assignment: CDR1 MNHNY and CDR2 SVGAGI (reference sequence). CDR3 DNA sequence: TGTGCCAGCACCTCACAGGGGGCGTTTAGAAATCAGCCCCAGCATTTT. Its translation is CASTSQGAFRNQPQHF.

This sequence joins TRBV11-2 and TRBJ1-1; 7 bases line up with TRBD1. V was clipped by 4 bases and J by 11 bases; unmatched bases: 10. The length of the CDR3 is 13 residues. Germline V gives CDR1 SGHAT, CDR2 FQNNGV. The CDR3 loop reads CASSSRDRDQAFF. The CDR3 region has the DNA TGTGCCAGCAGCTCCAGAGACAGGGATCAGGCTTTCTTT.

The rearrangement uses TRBV30 and TRBJ2-1; weak D call: TRBD2 (5 bases). V lost 0 bases to trimming and J lost 0 bases, with 6 bases between them. Germline V lookup: CDR1 GTSNPN, CDR2 SVGIG (reference sequence). The CDR3 sequence is 14 residues long. As DNA, the CDR3 is TGTGCCTGGAGTGTGGGAGCCTCCTACAATGAGCAGTTCTTC. Encoded protein: CAWSVGASYNEQFF.

V usage is TRBV30 and J usage is TRBJ1-1; tentative D call: TRBD1 (5 bases). The CDR3 has 11 amino acids. CDR1 is GTSNPN, CDR2 SVGIG, per germline (reference sequence). The germline V and J ends were trimmed by 0 bases and 12 bases, with 11 bases remaining between them. CDR3 sequence (DNA): TGTGCCTGGAGTGTACCCAGGGTCCCTTTCTTT. Amino acid sequence: CAWSVPRVPFF.

This clone was seen a single time. CDR3 amino acids: CASGDGNQPQHF. CDR3 nucleotide sequence: TGTGCCAGCGGTGACGGCAATCAGCCCCAGCATTTT. The gene calls are TRBV5-8 and TRBJ1-5, with no clear D. Germline V gene lookup returns CDR1 SGHTS and CDR2 YDEGEE. Trimming left V 7 bases short and J 2 bases short, with 7 bases between. CDR3 length: 12 residues.